The T cell receptor (beta chain) under discussion was sequenced for a study of cytomegalovirus exposure and HLA in healthy donors. Study-level findings and limits: Common viral pathogens (according to a later analysis) appeared linked to several of the most significant clusters. When a later analysis was performed, an Asian-associated ancestry cluster reportedly had fewer N-insertions than the approximately 690-donor mean.

The CDR3 runs to 13 residues. Germline V gene data show CDR1 as SGHDT and CDR2 as YYEEEE. V was pared by 3 bases and J by 13 bases, with 12 bases of the junction left unmatched. Both 60 Vbeta primers and 13 Jbeta primers went into the PCR. The repertoire was sequenced with immunoSEQ multiplex PCR; TCRdb's copy has only in-frame clones and lacks some. This table holds 210,000 or so clones, around four fifths found once. About this clone itself: Its cognate antigen is unknown.

The chain combines TRBV5-6 with TRBJ2-5; 7 positions match TRBD1. What was sequenced was PBMCs. This receptor was identified in a boy aged 2 to 10 in good health and CMV-seronegative. The CDR3 protein is CASSSQITGVGYF. Here the CDR3 DNA reads TGTGCCAGCAGCTCCCAAATAACAGGGGTGGGGTACTTC. The full variable domain, its missing parts supplied by reference TRBV5-6 and TRBJ2-5, is DAGVTQSPTHLIKTRGQQVTLRCSPKSGHDTVSWYQQALGQGPQFIFQYYEEEERQRGNFPDRFSGHQFPNYSSELNVNALLLGDSALYLCASSSQITGVGYFGPGTRLLVL.